This T cell receptor beta chain derives from a study of blood T cells in healthy people across ages. About the study: About one barcoded beta molecule was captured per two T cells (by template switching).

Sample-barcoded 5' priming and a J-beta primer mix drove a second PCR of roughly 6 to 12 cycles. TCRdb recomputed calls from the 5' RACE reads with MiXCR, one row per CDR3 protein. The sample has roughly 1,700,000 distinct CDR3 sequences; roughly 27% are singletons. This clonotype was found a few times. A much more abundant neighbour one base away suggests this may be a read error. The CDR3 covers 15 residues. CDR1 and CDR2 from the germline V gene are DFQATT and SNEGSKA (reference sequence). Trimming pared 0 bases from V and 13 bases from J, leaving 22 bases between. The chain combines TRBV20-1 with TRBJ2-4; D is tentatively TRBD1 or TRBD2 (5 bases each). Sequenced sample: blood. The receptor was isolated from a woman younger than 45 in good health. As DNA, the CDR3 is TGCAGTGCTAGAGATCACAGGACTGTACACAATGAGCAGTACTTC. Amino acids: CSARDHRTVHNEQYF.